These T cell receptor beta chains were read from a single sample in a study of chemoradiotherapy in HPV16-positive cancers. The data were produced by immunoSEQ multiplex PCR, yet TCRdb's version contains in-frame clones alone and is incomplete. The data contain 20,000 to 25,000 clones, around 88% of them singletons. The sequencing here drew on blood, taken from a patient who underwent chemoradiotherapy. These receptors all stem from a human donor with HPV-associated anogenital cancer. The CDR3 runs from the conserved cysteine through the conserved F or W. Fields, in order: J gene, D gene, V gene, clone size, CDR3 protein, CDR3 DNA. A D gene is named only where the DNA matches it firmly. The size field is filled for only some rows; it gives once, few, many or a size class.

TRBJ1-5 | TRBD1 | TRBV7-2 | once | CASSTRTGDNQPQHF | TGTGCCAGCAGCACCCGGACAGGGGACAATCAGCCCCAGCATTTT
TRBJ2-3 | TRBD1 | TRBV5-1 | NA | CASSLETGGASTDTQYF | TGCGCCAGCAGCTTGGAGACAGGGGGCGCGAGCACAGATACGCAGTATTTT
TRBJ2-3 | NA | TRBV5-1 | NA | CASLRSLVGTDTQYF | TGCGCCAGCTTAAGGTCCTTGGTAGGCACAGATACGCAGTATTTT
TRBJ2-1 | TRBD2 | TRBV27 | NA | CASSARLAGGNEQFF | TGTGCCAGCAGTGCCCGGCTAGCGGGGGGGAATGAGCAGTTCTTC
TRBJ1-2 | TRBD1 | TRBV30 | NA | CAWRSGGSGYTF | TGTGCCTGGAGGTCAGGGGGTTCTGGCTACACCTTC
TRBJ2-3 | NA | TRBV10-3 | NA | CAISESSPSTDTQYF | TGTGCCATCAGTGAGTCGAGTCCGAGCACAGATACGCAGTATTTT
TRBJ1-5 | NA | TRBV6-5 | NA | CASRRTANQPQHF | TGTGCCAGCAGACGGACAGCCAATCAGCCCCAGCATTTT
TRBJ2-1 | TRBD2 | TRBV6-6 | NA | CAVGLAGGSYNEQFF | TGTGCCGTGGGACTAGCGGGAGGTTCCTACAATGAGCAGTTCTTC
TRBJ1-1 | NA | TRBV11-2 | once | CASSLVAGVTEAFF | TGTGCCAGCAGCTTAGTCGCAGGGGTAACTGAAGCTTTCTTT
TRBJ2-5 | NA | TRBV6-1 | NA | CASSRAPGETQYF | TGTGCCAGCAGCAGGGCTCCAGGGGAGACCCAGTACTTC
TRBJ2-1 | TRBD1 | TRBV5-5 | few | CASSLAGQGEPYNEQFF | TGTGCCAGCAGCTTGGCGGGACAGGGAGAGCCCTACAATGAGCAGTTCTTC
TRBJ2-7 | NA | TRBV14 | NA | CASSQDPSSSYEQYF | TGTGCCAGCAGCCAAGATCCCTCGAGCTCCTACGAGCAGTACTTC
TRBJ2-1 | TRBD1 | TRBV11-3 | NA | CASSFRDSNNEQFF | TGTGCCAGCAGCTTCCGGGACAGTAACAATGAGCAGTTCTTC
TRBJ2-4 | NA | TRBV10-1 | NA | CASTLPREAENIQYF | TGCGCCAGCACCCTACCCAGGGAGGCCGAAAACATTCAGTACTTC
TRBJ2-3 | TRBD1 | TRBV19 | once | CASNYRGRFTDTQYF | TGTGCCAGTAACTACAGGGGGCGCTTCACAGATACGCAGTATTTT
TRBJ2-5 | NA | TRBV4-3 | NA | CASSQTGRGYQETQYF | TGCGCCAGCAGCCAAACTGGCAGGGGCTACCAAGAGACCCAGTACTTC
TRBJ2-3 | TRBD2 | TRBV7-8 | NA | CASSRAGATDTQYF | TGTGCCAGCAGCCGAGCGGGGGCCACAGATACGCAGTATTTT
TRBJ2-5 | NA | TRBV25-1 | few | CASATPSVPQETQYF | TGTGCCAGCGCAACTCCTAGTGTCCCTCAAGAGACCCAGTACTTC
TRBJ1-1 | NA | TRBV10-1 | NA | CASSELQGRTEAFF | TGCGCCAGCAGTGAGCTCCAGGGACGGACTGAAGCTTTCTTT
TRBJ2-5 | NA | TRBV5-6 | NA | CASSSLQRALGETQYF | TGTGCCAGCAGCTCACTGCAGCGGGCCCTCGGAGAGACCCAGTACTTC
TRBJ2-5 | TRBD2 | TRBV11-3 | NA | CASSLRGLASQETQYF | TGTGCCAGCAGCTTAAGGGGACTAGCGTCCCAAGAGACCCAGTACTTC
TRBJ1-6 | NA | TRBV6-1 | NA | CASSEALGGTYNSPLHF | TGTGCCAGCAGTGAAGCGCTAGGGGGTACCTATAATTCACCCCTCCACTTT
TRBJ1-6 | NA | TRBV21-1 | NA | CASSRAGSRDNSPLHF | TGTGCCAGCAGCAGGGCCGGGAGTCGGGACAATTCACCCCTCCACTTT
TRBJ1-1 | TRBD1 | TRBV4-1 | NA | CASSQLYQGATEAFF | TGCGCCAGCAGCCAGTTGTATCAGGGGGCGACTGAAGCTTTCTTT
TRBJ2-3 | NA | TRBV5-1 | NA | CASSLGQASTDTQYF | TGCGCCAGCAGCTTGGGACAGGCAAGCACAGATACGCAGTATTTT
TRBJ2-3 | TRBD2 | TRBV4-2 | NA | CASSQRGAGGYRDTQYF | TGTGCCAGCAGCCAAAGAGGGGCGGGGGGTTATAGAGATACGCAGTATTTT
TRBJ1-2 | TRBD1 | TRBV6-5 | NA | CASSRDRVTYGYTF | TGTGCCAGCTCGCGGGACAGGGTTACCTATGGCTACACCTTC
TRBJ1-4 | TRBD1 | TRBV14 | once | CASSLRTGATTQEKLFF | TGTGCCAGCAGCCTCCGGACAGGGGCGACGACACAAGAAAAACTGTTTTTT
TRBJ2-1 | NA | TRBV20-1 | NA | CSVGKPEQFF | TGCAGTGTAGGCAAGCCTGAGCAGTTCTTC
TRBJ2-5 | NA | TRBV25-1 | NA | CASSRGAGGPSETQYF | TGTGCCAGCAGTCGGGGGGCAGGGGGTCCCTCGGAGACCCAGTACTTC
TRBJ1-4 | TRBD1 | TRBV6-1 | NA | CASGQVEKLFF | TGTGCCAGCGGACAGGTTGAAAAACTGTTTTTT
TRBJ2-1 | TRBD1 | TRBV10-3 | NA | CAINRDSDEQFF | TGTGCCATCAACCGGGACAGCGATGAGCAGTTCTTC
TRBJ1-1 | NA | TRBV20-1 | NA | CSAGPSTEAFF | TGCAGTGCTGGCCCCTCAACTGAAGCTTTCTTT
TRBJ1-2 | NA | TRBV5-1 | NA | CASNLDGGQGYTF | TGCGCCAGCAACCTGGACGGGGGGCAAGGCTACACCTTC
TRBJ2-5 | TRBD2 | TRBV7-6 | once | CASTSTSGTSQYF | TGTGCCAGCACCTCAACTAGCGGGACCTCCCAGTACTTC
TRBJ1-2 | NA | TRBV6-6 | NA | CASSKGGRNYGYTF | TGTGCCAGCAGTAAGGGCGGCAGAAACTATGGCTACACCTTC
TRBJ2-2 | TRBD1 | TRBV5-1 | NA | CASSGTGGWTGELFF | TGCGCCAGCAGCGGGACAGGGGGCTGGACCGGGGAGCTGTTTTTT
TRBJ2-1 | NA | TRBV6-1 | NA | CASSRDFLANEQFF | TGTGCCAGCAGCCGGGACTTCTTGGCGAATGAGCAGTTCTTC
TRBJ2-2 | NA | TRBV11-2 | NA | CASSRAAPSNTGELFF | TGTGCCAGCAGCCGGGCGGCACCCTCGAACACCGGGGAGCTGTTTTTT
TRBJ2-1 | NA | TRBV4-1 | NA | CASSQAPSNEQFF | TGCGCCAGCAGCCAGGCTCCGAGCAATGAGCAGTTCTTC
TRBJ2-1 | NA | TRBV10-3 | NA | CAISDGTDNEQFF | TGTGCCATCAGTGACGGGACCGACAATGAGCAGTTCTTC
TRBJ1-2 | NA | TRBV6-5 | NA | CASSYGYGYTF | TGTGCCAGCAGTTACGGCTATGGCTACACCTTC